This T cell receptor beta chain appears in the sequencing data of a study of cytomegalovirus exposure and HLA in healthy donors. This CDR3 spans 15 amino acids. Between the trimmed V and J ends, which lost 3 bases and 5 bases, there was a span of 17 bases. Germline-derived CDR1 and CDR2 are SGDLS and YYNGEE. This clone was seen only once. Amplification used 60 Vbeta primers and 13 Jbeta primers. Assay used: immunoSEQ multiplex PCR; TCRdb lists only in-frame clones, some missing. This table holds about 120,000 clones, approximately 81% found once. Sample: PBMCs. The chain uses TRBV9 and TRBJ1-1, with D perhaps TRBD1 (6 bases). The clonotype originates from a man aged 18 to 30 in good health and CMV-seropositive. CDR3 sequence reads: CASSAKQGWYTEAFF. The CDR3 bases are TGTGCCAGCAGCGCCAAACAGGGCTGGTATACTGAAGCTTTCTTT.